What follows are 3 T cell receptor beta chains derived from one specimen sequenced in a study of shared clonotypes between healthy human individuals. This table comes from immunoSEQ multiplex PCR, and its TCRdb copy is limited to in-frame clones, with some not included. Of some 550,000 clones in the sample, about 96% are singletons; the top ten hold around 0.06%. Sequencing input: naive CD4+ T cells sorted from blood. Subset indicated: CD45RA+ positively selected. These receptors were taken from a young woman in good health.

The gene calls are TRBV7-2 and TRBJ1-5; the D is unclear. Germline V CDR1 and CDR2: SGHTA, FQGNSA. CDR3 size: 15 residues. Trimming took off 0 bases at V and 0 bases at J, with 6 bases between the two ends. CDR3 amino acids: CASSLAASSNQPQHF. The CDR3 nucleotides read TGTGCCAGCAGCTTAGCGGCGAGTAGCAATCAGCCCCAGCATTTT.

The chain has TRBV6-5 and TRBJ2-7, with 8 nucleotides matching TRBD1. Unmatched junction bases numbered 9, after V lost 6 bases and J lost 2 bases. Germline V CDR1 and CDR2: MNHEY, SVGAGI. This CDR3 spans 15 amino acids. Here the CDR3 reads CASSYGQGNPYEQYF. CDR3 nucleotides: TGTGCCAGCAGCTACGGACAGGGCAATCCCTACGAGCAGTACTTC.

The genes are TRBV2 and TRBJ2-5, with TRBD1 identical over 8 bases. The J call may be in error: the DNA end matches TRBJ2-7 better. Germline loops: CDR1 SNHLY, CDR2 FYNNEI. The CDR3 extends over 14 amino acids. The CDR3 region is CASSRETGAYEQYF. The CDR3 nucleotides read TGTGCCAGCAGTCGGGAGACAGGGGCCTACGAGCAGTACTTC.